This is a list of T cell receptor beta chains from one sample in a study of cytomegalovirus exposure and HLA in healthy donors. Clones were read by immunoSEQ multiplex PCR, and TCRdb kept only the in-frame ones, dropping some. The sample has about 160,000 clones, about 80% seen once. Sequenced material: PBMCs. Receptors were obtained from a man aged 18 to 35 in good health and CMV-seropositive. The CDR3 runs from the conserved cysteine through the conserved F or W. Each record gives: clone size, J gene, D gene, V gene, CDR3 protein, CDR3 DNA. A D gene is named only where the DNA matches it firmly. For some rows the clone size is stated as once, few or many, or as a class when expanded; others skip it.

. | TRBJ2-7 | . | TRBV14 | CASSERGGFGLDFYYEQYF | TGTGCCAGCAGCGAACGTGGAGGGTTTGGGTTAGACTTTTACTACGAGCAGTACTTC
few | TRBJ2-1 | TRBD2 | TRBV4-3 | CASSQELAGGYNEQFF | TGCGCCAGCAGCCAAGAGTTGGCGGGGGGGTACAATGAGCAGTTCTTC
. | TRBJ2-2 | TRBD2 | TRBV19 | CASRGTSGTGELFF | TGTGCCAGTAGGGGGACTAGCGGAACCGGGGAGCTGTTTTTT
few | TRBJ1-5 | . | TRBV18 | CASSPLGGYQPQHF | TGTGCCAGCTCACCTTTGGGGGGATACCAGCCCCAGCATTTT
. | TRBJ2-1 | TRBD2 | TRBV5-8 | CASSSTSGGIEQFF | TGTGCCAGCAGCTCAACTAGCGGTGGCATCGAGCAGTTCTTC
. | TRBJ1-2 | TRBD1 | TRBV4-1 | CASSQDSATGHGYTF | TGCGCCAGCAGCCAAGACTCCGCGACAGGGCATGGCTACACCTTC
. | TRBJ1-5 | . | TRBV6-6 | CASSPTNPNQPQHF | TGTGCCAGCAGTCCCACAAATCCAAATCAGCCCCAGCATTTT
. | TRBJ2-1 | . | TRBV30 | CAWSGAGSYNEQFF | TGTGCCTGGAGCGGCGCGGGGAGCTACAATGAGCAGTTCTTC
. | TRBJ1-1 | . | TRBV13 | CASSLGTRFMNTEAFF | TGTGCCAGCAGCTTAGGCACCAGATTCATGAACACTGAAGCTTTCTTT
. | TRBJ2-5 | . | TRBV9 | CASSVAWGRWETQYF | TGTGCCAGCAGCGTAGCTTGGGGGCGATGGGAGACCCAGTACTTC
. | TRBJ2-7 | TRBD2 | TRBV6-5 | CASSWGGTPTREQYF | TGTGCCAGCAGTTGGGGGGGAACACCTACGCGAGAGCAGTACTTC
. | TRBJ2-2 | TRBD1 | TRBV4-3 | CASSHPTGRNPNTGELFF | TGCGCCAGCAGCCACCCGACAGGGCGTAACCCGAACACCGGGGAGCTGTTTTTT